This is a list of T cell receptor beta chains from one sample in a study of T cells expressing NK-cell markers. No DNA is given; TCRdb re-called the 5' RACE reads and lists each CDR3 protein once. This sample's clone table lists about 460,000 distinct CDR3 sequences. Sequencing used blood T cells: a sorted CD56 or NKG2C T cell subset, CD4+ or CD8+ T cells, or bulk PBMC T cells (not recorded which). All receptors derive from a woman aged 50 to 60 in good health. Each CDR3 is given with its conserved first and last residue. Fields, in order: V gene, J gene, CDR3 protein.

V gene: TRBV6-4
J gene: TRBJ2-3
CDR3 protein: CASSESASGADTQYF

V gene: TRBV14
J gene: TRBJ2-7
CDR3 protein: CASSPPLAGLYEQYF

V gene: TRBV6-1
J gene: TRBJ2-2
CDR3 protein: CASRRLGQTGELFF

V gene: TRBV4-1
J gene: TRBJ1-2
CDR3 protein: CASSSVGWGYTF

V gene: TRBV29-1
J gene: TRBJ2-1
CDR3 protein: CSVEDRWGGSYNEQFF

V gene: TRBV6-5
J gene: TRBJ2-7
CDR3 protein: CASMRESSEQYF

V gene: TRBV7-2
J gene: TRBJ2-3
CDR3 protein: CARRGGADTQYF

V gene: TRBV4-2
J gene: TRBJ2-1
CDR3 protein: CASSQGSEGRGEQFF

V gene: TRBV24-1
J gene: TRBJ2-4
CDR3 protein: CATSEPQDRSNIQYF

V gene: TRBV29-1
J gene: TRBJ2-1
CDR3 protein: CSVAGTSIQSEQFF

V gene: TRBV29-1
J gene: TRBJ1-1
CDR3 protein: CSVTAGGYTEAFF

V gene: TRBV4-1
J gene: TRBJ2-3
CDR3 protein: CASSQEGTGSDTQYF

V gene: TRBV5-1
J gene: TRBJ2-3
CDR3 protein: CASSLGLAGTDTQYF

V gene: TRBV25-1
J gene: TRBJ1-2
CDR3 protein: CASSEVLDSHYGYTF

V gene: TRBV27
J gene: TRBJ2-7
CDR3 protein: CASSLFMGSSSYEQYF

V gene: TRBV29-1
J gene: TRBJ2-5
CDR3 protein: CSVVGGKGTQYF

V gene: TRBV14
J gene: TRBJ2-5
CDR3 protein: CASSPWTSGRGETQYF

V gene: TRBV20-1
J gene: TRBJ1-2
CDR3 protein: CSARDQEFQGVYGYTF

V gene: TRBV9
J gene: TRBJ2-3
CDR3 protein: CASSVGLAGTDTQYF

V gene: TRBV3-1
J gene: TRBJ2-7
CDR3 protein: CASSQGGTLAQYF

V gene: TRBV12-3/TRBV12-4
J gene: TRBJ1-6
CDR3 protein: CASTPGRVGLKVPLHF

V gene: TRBV7-3
J gene: TRBJ2-1
CDR3 protein: CASSLSPGTTLSEQFF

V gene: TRBV24-1
J gene: TRBJ2-1
CDR3 protein: CATSVTSPSYNEQFF

V gene: TRBV4-2
J gene: TRBJ1-2
CDR3 protein: CASSQVRAVDYGYTF

V gene: TRBV12-3/TRBV12-4
J gene: TRBJ2-1
CDR3 protein: CASSPRTSGSPEFF

V gene: TRBV5-1
J gene: TRBJ2-7
CDR3 protein: CASMVGGGYEQYF

V gene: TRBV4-1
J gene: TRBJ1-1
CDR3 protein: CASSREGQGRYFRFVDAFF

V gene: TRBV5-1
J gene: TRBJ1-1
CDR3 protein: CASSLVGGGMNTEAFF

V gene: TRBV3-1
J gene: TRBJ1-1
CDR3 protein: CASSPRTGNTEAFF

V gene: TRBV4-2
J gene: TRBJ2-3
CDR3 protein: CASSQVGAVEDTQYF

V gene: TRBV4-2
J gene: TRBJ1-2
CDR3 protein: CASSQDRADPGYGYTF

V gene: TRBV10-3
J gene: TRBJ2-1
CDR3 protein: CAIQTSGSYNEQFF

V gene: TRBV5-1
J gene: TRBJ1-2
CDR3 protein: CASSLASGGEHGYTF

V gene: TRBV10-3
J gene: TRBJ1-4
CDR3 protein: CAIREPGTDSEKLFF

V gene: TRBV3-1
J gene: TRBJ2-1
CDR3 protein: CASSQASSPGGNEQFF